The 12 T cell receptor beta chains below were found in one sample sequenced in a study of beta chain features in type 1 diabetes. The entirety of the isolated RNA underwent reverse transcription, so expressed TCRB transcripts were sequenced. Sequencing used immunoSEQ multiplex PCR; TCRdb keeps in-frame clones, though not all of them. This sample has fewer than 900,000 clones, with roughly 16% found just once. Sequencing was performed on naive CD4+ T cells from blood. Every receptor here comes from a young woman in good health.

This clone was found a few times. The chain uses TRBV28 and TRBJ2-1; 15 nucleotides match TRBD2. CDR1 is MDHEN and CDR2 is SYDVKM in the germline V gene. V shed 6 bases and J 2 bases; nucleotides not matched to a gene: 5. This CDR3 contains 17 residues. CDR3 sequence (DNA): TGTGCCAGCAGCGGGACTAGCGGGAGGAAAACCTACAATGAGCAGTTCTTC. This encodes CASSGTSGRKTYNEQFF.

This clone has only a few counts. V gene TRBV7-9 combines with J gene TRBJ1-5, with 7 bases matching TRBD1. The V and J ends lost 3 bases and 3 bases, in that order; junction bases with no gene match: 8. The germline CDR1 and CDR2 sequences are SEHNR and FQNEAQ (reference sequence). The CDR3 contains 16 residues. CDR3: CASSFGRDSSNQPQHF. Written as DNA, the CDR3 is TGTGCCAGCAGCTTTGGTCGGGACAGCTCCAATCAGCCCCAGCATTTT.

This clone came up a few times. The chain is built from TRBV7-9 and TRBJ1-1; D gene ambiguous. The V gene lost 8 bases and the J gene lost 4 bases, with 14 bases spanning the gap. This CDR3 is built from 13 residues. Germline V gene sequence: CDR1 SEHNR, CDR2 FQNEAQ (reference sequence). In DNA form, the CDR3 reads TGTGCCAGCTCTTCTTATGGGGTCACTGAAGCTTTCTTT. This sequence encodes CASSSYGVTEAFF.

This clone showed up just a few times. V gene TRBV11-2 combines with J gene TRBJ2-4; perhaps TRBD2 as D (6 bases). CDR3 length: 15 amino acids. The V gene's germline CDR1 is SGHAT and CDR2 FQNNGV. Trimming pared 4 bases from V and 0 bases from J, leaving 10 bases between. The CDR3 sequence: CASSSGRLAKNIQYF. DNA for the CDR3: TGTGCCAGCAGCTCCGGGAGACTAGCCAAAAACATTCAGTACTTC.

There are a few counts of this clone. This chain connects TRBV6-5 to TRBJ2-3; 7 bases match TRBD1. Germline CDR1 MNHEY, CDR2 SVGAGI. There are 14 residues in the CDR3. V gave up 6 bases and J gave up 2 bases; unmatched junction bases: 5. CDR3 loop: CASRTDRLTDTQYF. Here the CDR3 DNA reads TGTGCCAGCAGGACGGACAGGCTCACAGATACGCAGTATTTT.

This clone has just a few counts. Here the CDR3 DNA reads TGTGCCAGCAGCTTGTGGGGCAATCAGCCCCAGCATTTT. This gives the protein CASSLWGNQPQHF. V is TRBV5-6 and J is TRBJ1-5; no clear D. The CDR3 sequence is 13 residues long. Between the trimmed V and J ends, which lost 1 base and 2 bases, there was a span of 4 bases. The germline V gene encodes CDR1 SGHDT and CDR2 YYEEEE.

The rearrangement joins TRBV9 to TRBJ1-1; maybe TRBD1 (5 bases). Germline V gives CDR1 SGDLS, CDR2 YYNGEE. The CDR3 has 15 amino acids. Trimming removed 0 bases at V and 4 bases at J, with 13 bases between. The CDR3 coding sequence is TGTGCCAGCAGCGTAGATGCAGGGTCGGGCACTGAAGCTTTCTTT. Its translation: CASSVDAGSGTEAFF.

The chain combines TRBV4-2 with TRBJ1-2, with D possibly matching TRBD1 (6 bases). V dropped 4 bases and J dropped 8 bases, with 17 bases sitting between them. CDR1 and CDR2 from the germline V gene are LGHNA and YNFKEQ. CDR3 length equals 14 residues. The CDR3 region has the DNA TGTGCCAGCAGCCGAGGTTTGGGGGGCGGAGGCTACACCTTC. Translating it yields CASSRGLGGGGYTF.

This clone was seen only a few times. V gene TRBV5-8 combines with J gene TRBJ2-7; TRBD2 matches at 8 bases. CDR1 SGHTS and CDR2 YDEGEE come from the germline V gene. Trimming removed 1 base from V and 6 bases from J; junction bases left unmatched: 6. The CDR3 consists of 14 residues. Written as DNA, the CDR3 is TGTGCCAGCAGCTTGTGGACAACTAGCGGCGAGCAGTACTTC. Translating it yields CASSLWTTSGEQYF.

The chain is built from TRBV5-4 and TRBJ2-5, with a weak D call TRBD2 (5 bases). The germline CDR1 and CDR2 sequences are SGHNT and YYREEE (reference sequence). V was trimmed by 0 bases and J by 8 bases, leaving 11 bases between them. The CDR3 is 13 residues long. DNA of the CDR3: TGTGCCAGCAGCTTGGAAGGGAGTCGTACCCAGTACTTC. It encodes CASSLEGSRTQYF.

The chain couples TRBV6-1 to TRBJ2-1, with 8 nucleotides matching TRBD1. The CDR3 consists of 15 residues. Germline V CDR1 and CDR2: MNHNS, SASEGT. The V gene end was trimmed by 6 bases and the J gene end by 5 bases; junction bases not matched to a gene: 9. The CDR3 spells CASRAQGAADNEQFF. DNA for the CDR3: TGTGCCAGCAGGGCTCAGGGGGCGGCTGACAATGAGCAGTTCTTC.

This clone was picked up a small number of times. The rearrangement links TRBV19 to TRBJ2-1; weak D call: TRBD2 (5 bases). Per the germline V gene, CDR1 is LNHDA and CDR2 is SQIVND (reference sequence). With 5 bases removed from V and 6 bases from J, the gap between germline ends came to 17 bases. CDR3 length: 15 residues. CDR3 loop: CASSSWLATANEQFF. The CDR3 bases are TGTGCCAGTAGTTCTTGGCTAGCCACGGCCAATGAGCAGTTCTTC.